The present entry profiles one TCR beta chain with its context. Antigen: not known. This entry belongs to a study of OX40 agonist ivuxolimab in advanced cancers. Study-level background: Prior checkpoint blockade (anti-PD-1, anti-PD-L1 or anti-CTLA-4) was permitted; less than 45% had it.

Profiled with immunoSEQ multiplex PCR; TCRdb holds only in-frame clones, not every one. The table shows approximately 21,000 clones, with 60% to 80% occurring only once. The study, taken as a whole, reports: Low normalized clonal expansion also occurred in some nonresponding patients.

The sequencing here drew on CD4+ or CD8+ T cells sorted from blood, taken in a trial of the OX40 agonist ivuxolimab. The receptor's source is an adult with an advanced solid tumor such as melanoma, head and neck, liver or kidney cancer.

CDR3 amino acids: CASSLVQGGKNIQYF. The CDR3 DNA sequence: TGTGCCAGCAGCTTGGTGCAGGGCGGCAAAAACATTCAGTACTTC. This sequence joins TRBV5-6 and TRBJ2-4; tentatively, D is TRBD1 (5 bases). V gave up 0 bases and J gave up 3 bases, with 10 bases separating them. The germline V gene has CDR1 SGHDT and CDR2 YYEEEE. This CDR3 spans 15 amino acids.